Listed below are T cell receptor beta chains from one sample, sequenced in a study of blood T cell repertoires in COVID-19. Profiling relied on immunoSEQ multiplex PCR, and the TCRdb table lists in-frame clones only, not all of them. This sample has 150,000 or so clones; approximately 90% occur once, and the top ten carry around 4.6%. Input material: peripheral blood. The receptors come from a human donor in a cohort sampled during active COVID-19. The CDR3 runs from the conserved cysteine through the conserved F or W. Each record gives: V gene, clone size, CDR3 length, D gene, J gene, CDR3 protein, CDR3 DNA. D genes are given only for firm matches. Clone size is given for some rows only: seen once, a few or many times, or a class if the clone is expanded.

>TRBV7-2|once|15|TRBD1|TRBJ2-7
CASSIPGTGSYEQYF
TGTGCCAGCAGCATCCCCGGGACAGGGAGTTACGAGCAGTACTTC
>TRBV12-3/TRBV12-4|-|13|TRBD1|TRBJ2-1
CASSPDRYLQKFF
TGTGCCAGCAGTCCGGACAGGTACTTACAGAAGTTCTTC
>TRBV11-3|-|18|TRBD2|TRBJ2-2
CASSTGTSGRAGSGELFF
TGTGCCAGCAGTACAGGGACTAGCGGGAGGGCCGGGTCCGGGGAGCTGTTTTTT
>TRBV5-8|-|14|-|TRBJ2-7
CAIPRDTLLGEQYF
TGTGCCATCCCACGGGACACCCTATTGGGTGAGCAGTACTTC
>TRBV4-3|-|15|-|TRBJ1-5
CASSQDVNSRGPQHF
TGCGCCAGCAGCCAAGATGTGAATTCCCGAGGGCCCCAGCATTTT
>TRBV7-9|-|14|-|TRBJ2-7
CASSLDGSTYEQYF
TGTGCCAGCAGCTTAGACGGTTCAACCTACGAGCAGTACTTC
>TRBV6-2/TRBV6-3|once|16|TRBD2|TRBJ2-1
CASSRVDPSGIGEQFF
TGTGCCAGCAGCCGGGTGGACCCTAGCGGGATAGGGGAGCAGTTCTTC
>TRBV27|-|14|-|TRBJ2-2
CASSTPPNTGELFF
TGTGCCAGCAGCACACCCCCGAACACCGGGGAGCTGTTTTTT
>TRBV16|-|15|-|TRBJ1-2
CASSQSVTANYGYTF
TGTGCCAGCAGCCAATCGGTGACAGCTAACTATGGCTACACCTTC
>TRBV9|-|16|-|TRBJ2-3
CASSVAAGDSTDTQYF
TGTGCCAGCAGCGTAGCAGCAGGGGACAGCACAGATACGCAGTATTTT
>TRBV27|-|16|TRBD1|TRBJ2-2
CASSSKTGIGAGELFF
TGTGCCAGCAGCTCCAAGACAGGGATCGGCGCCGGGGAGCTGTTTTTT
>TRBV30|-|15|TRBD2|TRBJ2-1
CAWSEGLAGVDEQFF
TGTGCCTGGAGTGAGGGACTAGCGGGAGTGGATGAGCAGTTCTTC
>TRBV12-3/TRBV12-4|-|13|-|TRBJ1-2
CASSLTRVSGYTF
TGTGCCAGCAGTTTAACCAGGGTGTCTGGCTACACCTTC
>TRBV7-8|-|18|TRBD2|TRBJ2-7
CASSSLGAGGLRSYEQYF
TGTGCCAGCAGCTCCCTTGGGGCGGGGGGGCTTAGGTCCTACGAGCAGTACTTC
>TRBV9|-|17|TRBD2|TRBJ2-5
CASSVGLAGGFQETQYF
TGTGCCAGCAGCGTAGGGCTAGCGGGGGGGTTTCAAGAGACCCAGTACTTC
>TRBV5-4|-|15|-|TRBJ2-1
CASSLRTGESNEQFF
TGTGCCAGCAGCTTGAGGACGGGAGAATCCAATGAGCAGTTCTTC
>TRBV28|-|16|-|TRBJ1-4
CASSLEAPGPNEKLFF
TGTGCCAGCAGTTTGGAGGCTCCGGGCCCTAATGAAAAACTGTTTTTT
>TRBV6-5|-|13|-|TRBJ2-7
CASSLGLIYEQYF
TGTGCCAGCAGTTTGGGACTGATCTACGAGCAGTACTTC
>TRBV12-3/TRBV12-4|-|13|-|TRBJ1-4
CASSVDTREKLFF
TGTGCCAGCAGTGTTGACACTCGCGAAAAACTGTTTTTT
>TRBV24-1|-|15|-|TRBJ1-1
CATSDSLGANTEAFF
TGTGCCACCAGTGATTCCCTAGGCGCGAACACTGAAGCTTTCTTT
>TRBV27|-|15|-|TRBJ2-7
CASSLQGPRTYEQYF
TGTGCCAGCAGTTTACAGGGTCCCAGAACCTACGAGCAGTACTTC
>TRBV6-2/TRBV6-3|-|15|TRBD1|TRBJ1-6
CASSARWDSNSPLHF
TGTGCCAGCAGTGCCCGATGGGACAGTAATTCACCCCTCCACTTT
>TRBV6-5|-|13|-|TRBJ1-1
CASGQFMNTEAFF
TGTGCCAGCGGGCAATTCATGAACACTGAAGCTTTCTTT
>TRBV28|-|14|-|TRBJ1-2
CASSFGVTGYGYTF
TGTGCCAGCAGTTTCGGGGTAACTGGGTATGGCTACACCTTC
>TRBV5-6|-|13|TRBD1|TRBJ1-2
CASRLDRAYGYTF
TGTGCCAGCAGACTCGACAGGGCCTATGGCTACACCTTC
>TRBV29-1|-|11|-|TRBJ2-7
CSVELGDEQYF
TGCAGCGTTGAGCTAGGGGACGAGCAGTACTTC
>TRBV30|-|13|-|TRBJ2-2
CAWSAQNTGELFF
TGTGCCTGGAGTGCCCAAAACACCGGGGAGCTGTTTTTT
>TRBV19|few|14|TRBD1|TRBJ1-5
CASRPQGASQPQHF
TGTGCCAGCAGACCCCAGGGGGCGAGCCAGCCCCAGCATTTT
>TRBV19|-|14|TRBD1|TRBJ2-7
CASSSKQGSYEQYF
TGTGCCAGTAGTTCGAAACAGGGGTCCTACGAGCAGTACTTC
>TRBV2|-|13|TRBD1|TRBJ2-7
CASSPGTAYEQYF
TGTGCCAGCAGTCCCGGGACAGCCTACGAGCAGTACTTC
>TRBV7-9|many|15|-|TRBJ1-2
CASSLEGNPVYGYTF
TGTGCCAGCAGCTTAGAGGGGAACCCCGTTTATGGCTACACCTTC
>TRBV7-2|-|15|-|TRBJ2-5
CASSLASGGRETQYF
TGTGCCAGCAGCTTAGCCTCGGGGGGCCGAGAGACCCAGTACTTC
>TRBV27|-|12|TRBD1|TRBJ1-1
CASLSYRGGAFF
TGTGCCAGCCTCTCGTACAGGGGGGGAGCTTTCTTT
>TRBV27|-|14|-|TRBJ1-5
CASSLNGDNQPQHF
TGTGCCAGCAGTTTAAACGGGGACAATCAGCCCCAGCATTTT
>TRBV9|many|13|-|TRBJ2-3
CASSPPQADTQYF
TGTGCCAGCAGCCCCCCCCAGGCAGATACGCAGTATTTT
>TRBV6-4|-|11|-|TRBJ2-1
CASSDVGGQFF
TGTGCCAGCAGTGACGTGGGGGGTCAGTTCTTC
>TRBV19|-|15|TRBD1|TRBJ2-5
CASSPRTGLGETQYF
TGTGCCAGTAGTCCCCGGACAGGGTTAGGGGAGACCCAGTACTTC
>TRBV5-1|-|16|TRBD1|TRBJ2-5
CASSLRSPGQQETQYF
TGCGCCAGCAGCTTGAGATCACCGGGACAGCAAGAGACCCAGTACTTC
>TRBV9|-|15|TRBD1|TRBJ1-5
CASSVGGGAGQPQHF
TGTGCCAGCAGCGTAGGAGGGGGCGCGGGACAGCCCCAGCATTTT
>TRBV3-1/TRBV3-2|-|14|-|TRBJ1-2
CASSQGTGDYGYTF
TGTGCCAGCAGCCAAGGAACAGGCGACTATGGCTACACCTTC
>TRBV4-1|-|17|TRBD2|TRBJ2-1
CASSQYLTSGSGDEQFF
TGCGCCAGCAGCCAATATCTAACTAGCGGGAGTGGCGATGAGCAGTTCTTC
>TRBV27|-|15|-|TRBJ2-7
CASSAAPGGIGEQYF
TGTGCCAGCAGTGCAGCCCCGGGCGGGATTGGCGAGCAGTACTTC
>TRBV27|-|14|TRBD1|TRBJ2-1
CASSLQDRGGEQFF
TGTGCCAGCAGTCTACAGGACAGGGGAGGTGAGCAGTTCTTC
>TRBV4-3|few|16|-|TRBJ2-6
CASSQERGTGANVLTF
TGCGCCAGCAGCCAAGAAAGGGGAACTGGGGCCAACGTCCTGACTTTC
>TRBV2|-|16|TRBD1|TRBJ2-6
CASRDRDTSGANVLTF
TGTGCCAGCAGGGACAGGGATACCTCTGGGGCCAACGTCCTGACTTTC
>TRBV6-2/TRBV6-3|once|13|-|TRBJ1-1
CASSYSRGGEAFF
TGTGCCAGCAGTTACTCGAGGGGGGGTGAAGCTTTCTTT
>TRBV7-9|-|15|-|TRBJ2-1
CASTRGGAFYNEQFF
TGTGCCAGTACCCGGGGAGGAGCGTTTTACAATGAGCAGTTCTTC
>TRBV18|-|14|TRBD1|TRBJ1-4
CASSTGAVYEKLFF
TGTGCCAGCTCCACAGGGGCGGTTTATGAAAAACTGTTTTTT
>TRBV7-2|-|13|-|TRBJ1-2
CASSFASSDGYTF
TGTGCCAGCAGCTTTGCCAGTTCCGATGGCTACACCTTC
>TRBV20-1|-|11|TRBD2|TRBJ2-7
CSARGGYEQYF
TGCAGTGCCCGGGGGGGCTACGAGCAGTACTTC
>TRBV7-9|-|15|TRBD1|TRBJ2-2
CASSSPGQGAGELFF
TGTGCCAGCAGCTCACCGGGACAGGGGGCCGGGGAGCTGTTTTTT
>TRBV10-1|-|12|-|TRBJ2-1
CASSERSSEQFF
TGCGCCAGCTCGGAGCGCTCTAGTGAGCAGTTCTTC
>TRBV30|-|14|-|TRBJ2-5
CASTYAGPRETQYF
TGTGCCTCTACTTACGCAGGGCCTAGGGAGACCCAGTACTTC